This T cell receptor beta chain was recovered during a study of monozygotic twins with inflammatory bowel disease. Regarding this clonotype: Its specificity is not known.

The CDR3 runs 13 residues. Germline lookup yields CDR1 MNHEY and CDR2 SVGAGI. TCRdb re-called the 5' RACE reads and gives one entry per CDR3 protein, without DNA. Recorded for this sample: over 200,000 distinct CDR3 sequences. Findings of the study overall: It was in IBD patients that TCRbeta diversity (inverse Simpson) was lower than in healthy co-twins. The sharing of clonotypes with others was lower in IBD patients than in healthy twins, especially with disease activity.

What was sequenced was blood. V gene TRBV6-5 combines with J gene TRBJ2-7. The origin of this receptor is a human donor with ulcerative colitis or Crohn's disease, or a healthy co-twin of an affected twin (not recorded which). CDR3 in amino acids: CASSSRESYEQYF.